These T cell receptor beta chains were read from a single sample in a study of OX40 agonist ivuxolimab in advanced cancers. Some clones are missing from TCRdb's copy, which holds only in-frame ones; the method was immunoSEQ multiplex PCR. In the table there are tens of thousands of clones, around 90% of which are singletons. The sample was CD4+ or CD8+ T cells sorted from blood, taken in a trial of the OX40 agonist ivuxolimab. The receptors come from an adult with an advanced solid tumor such as melanoma, head and neck, liver or kidney cancer. Both conserved end residues are part of each CDR3. A D gene is named only where the DNA matches it firmly. Clone size is not always given. Where it is, it says once, few, many or a class for expanded clones.

15,NA,once,TRBV6-1,TRBJ2-7,CASSEMGIGSYEQYF,TGTGCCAGCAGTGAGATGGGGATTGGCTCCTACGAGCAGTACTTC
12,NA,NA,TRBV29-1,TRBJ2-3,CSALGISDTQYF,TGCAGCGCCCTAGGCATATCAGATACGCAGTATTTT
14,TRBD1,NA,TRBV7-7,TRBJ2-1,CASSLGDRGGEQFF,TGTGCCAGCAGCTTAGGGGACAGGGGCGGTGAGCAGTTCTTC
13,NA,NA,TRBV27,TRBJ2-2,CASSSSLGGELFF,TGTGCCAGCAGTTCTAGCTTGGGCGGGGAGCTGTTTTTT
14,NA,once,TRBV21-1,TRBJ1-2,CASTSGLSGYGYTF,TGTGCCAGCACCTCAGGGTTAAGCGGCTATGGCTACACCTTC
16,NA,once,TRBV15,TRBJ1-6,CATSRDRGAISSPLHF,TGTGCCACCAGCAGAGATCGGGGGGCCATTAGTTCACCCCTCCACTTT
15,NA,NA,TRBV9,TRBJ2-2,CASSDVQGFGGELFF,TGTGCCAGCAGCGATGTCCAGGGGTTCGGCGGGGAGCTGTTTTTT
14,NA,NA,TRBV5-1,TRBJ2-7,CASSLVDGSYEQYF,TGCGCCAGCAGCTTAGTCGACGGATCCTACGAGCAGTACTTC
14,NA,NA,TRBV18,TRBJ1-5,CASSPQGGDQPQHF,TGTGCCAGCTCCCCACAAGGGGGGGATCAGCCCCAGCATTTT
15,NA,NA,TRBV11-3,TRBJ2-1,CASSPEGGGYNEQFF,TGTGCCAGCAGCCCCGAAGGGGGGGGGTACAATGAGCAGTTCTTC
16,NA,NA,TRBV5-6,TRBJ2-3,CASSPKSGGSTDTQYF,TGTGCCAGCAGCCCGAAGAGTGGGGGGAGCACAGATACGCAGTATTTT
14,NA,NA,TRBV9,TRBJ2-1,CASSGGLTYGEQFF,TGTGCCAGCAGCGGGGGACTCACGTACGGCGAGCAGTTCTTC
15,NA,NA,TRBV5-1,TRBJ1-3,CASSPRANSGNTIYF,TGCGCCAGCAGCCCTCGGGCGAACTCTGGAAACACCATATATTTT
16,NA,NA,TRBV5-1,TRBJ2-2,CASSLAAGTNTGELFF,TGCGCCAGCAGCTTGGCCGCGGGGACTAACACCGGGGAGCTGTTTTTT
12,NA,NA,TRBV30,TRBJ1-3,CAWRWGGNTIYF,TGTGCCTGGCGATGGGGGGGAAACACCATATATTTT
14,TRBD1,NA,TRBV28,TRBJ1-4,CASSLQGANEKLFF,TGTGCCAGCAGTCTTCAGGGGGCAAATGAAAAACTGTTTTTT
17,TRBD2,NA,TRBV4-3,TRBJ2-7,CASSQDPPGAGGNEQYF,TGCGCCAGCAGCCAAGATCCCCCGGGGGCGGGGGGCAACGAGCAGTACTTC
12,NA,NA,TRBV10-3,TRBJ2-7,CAIGFGGVEQYF,TGTGCCATCGGGTTTGGAGGGGTCGAGCAGTACTTC
13,TRBD1,NA,TRBV12-5,TRBJ1-2,CASGLPGTVLYTF,TGTGCTAGTGGTTTGCCAGGGACAGTGCTCTACACCTTC
14,NA,NA,TRBV9,TRBJ2-1,CASSVVLVGNEQFF,TGTGCCAGCAGCGTAGTTCTAGTCGGTAATGAGCAGTTCTTC
16,NA,once,TRBV19,TRBJ1-5,CASMTGGEGSNQPQHF,TGTGCCAGTATGACCGGGGGCGAGGGTAGCAATCAGCCCCAGCATTTT
15,NA,NA,TRBV18,TRBJ1-2,CASSPPGRSGYGYTF,TGTGCCAGCTCACCACCGGGGCGTTCGGGCTATGGCTACACCTTC
15,TRBD2,NA,TRBV9,TRBJ2-7,CASSEGTSGVYEQYF,TGTGCCAGCAGCGAAGGGACTAGCGGGGTCTACGAGCAGTACTTC
11,NA,NA,TRBV30,TRBJ2-7,CAWSGTYEQYF,TGTGCCTGGAGCGGCACCTACGAGCAGTACTTC
17,TRBD2,NA,TRBV6-4,TRBJ2-3,CASARGLAGVETDTQYF,TGTGCCAGCGCCCGGGGACTAGCGGGAGTTGAAACAGATACGCAGTATTTT
14,NA,NA,TRBV7-3,TRBJ1-1,CASSLTGPSTEAFF,TGTGCCAGCAGCTTAACGGGGCCGAGTACTGAAGCTTTCTTT
14,NA,NA,TRBV27,TRBJ1-6,CASSWTRNNSPLHF,TGTGCCAGCAGTTGGACGCGGAATAATTCACCCCTCCACTTT
17,TRBD2,NA,TRBV18,TRBJ2-5,CASSRRLAGALQETQYF,TGTGCCAGCTCACGTCGACTAGCGGGGGCACTCCAAGAGACCCAGTACTTC
13,NA,NA,TRBV7-9,TRBJ2-5,CASSRIRQETQYF,TGTGCCAGCAGCAGGATACGGCAAGAGACCCAGTACTTC
13,NA,NA,TRBV7-3,TRBJ2-3,CASTPRSGDTQYF,TGTGCCAGCACCCCCCGTTCTGGGGATACGCAGTATTTT
15,NA,NA,TRBV30,TRBJ1-1,CAWSVKGIKNTEAFF,TGTGCCTGGAGTGTAAAGGGGATAAAAAACACTGAAGCTTTCTTT
13,NA,once,TRBV18,TRBJ2-3,CASSPSGTDTQYF,TGTGCCAGCTCACCTTCGGGCACAGATACGCAGTATTTT
16,TRBD2,NA,TRBV30,TRBJ2-3,CAWRSGLAVGTDTQYF,TGTGCCTGGAGGTCGGGACTAGCGGTAGGCACAGATACGCAGTATTTT
15,NA,NA,TRBV4-3,TRBJ2-2,CASSQDLGRSGELFF,TGCGCCAGCAGCCAAGATCTGGGGCGTAGCGGGGAGCTGTTTTTT
15,TRBD1,NA,TRBV25-1,TRBJ2-3,CASSGTGVRTDTQYF,TGTGCCAGCAGCGGGACAGGGGTCCGCACAGATACGCAGTATTTT
13,NA,NA,TRBV19,TRBJ2-5,CASSIRPSKGQYF,TGTGCCAGTAGCATCCGACCCTCAAAGGGCCAGTACTTC
15,TRBD1,NA,TRBV7-9,TRBJ2-2,CASSPGTGGTGELFF,TGTGCCAGCAGCCCCGGGACAGGGGGGACCGGGGAGCTGTTTTTT
13,NA,NA,TRBV5-1,TRBJ1-2,CASSSPMAFGYTF,TGCGCCAGCAGCTCCCCCATGGCCTTTGGCTACACCTTC
13,NA,NA,TRBV7-2,TRBJ1-1,CASSLRPNTEAFF,TGTGCCAGCAGCCTCCGGCCGAACACTGAAGCTTTCTTT
13,NA,NA,TRBV29-1,TRBJ1-1,CSALAGWDTEAFF,TGCAGCGCTCTGGCAGGGTGGGACACTGAAGCTTTCTTT
12,NA,NA,TRBV5-1,TRBJ1-1,CASSWPDTEAFF,TGCGCCAGCAGCTGGCCGGACACTGAAGCTTTCTTT
16,TRBD2,NA,TRBV27,TRBJ2-7,CASSPSSGTRAGEQYF,TGTGCCAGCAGTCCGAGTAGCGGGACAAGAGCGGGTGAGCAGTACTTC
15,TRBD1,NA,TRBV6-6,TRBJ2-7,CASSPPGQGKNEQYF,TGTGCCAGCAGTCCTCCGGGACAGGGGAAGAACGAGCAGTACTTC
13,TRBD1,NA,TRBV7-3,TRBJ1-1,CASSPPGQGLAFF,TGTGCCAGCAGCCCCCCGGGACAGGGTTTGGCTTTCTTT
13,NA,NA,TRBV6-5,TRBJ1-2,CASRKTGINISFF,TGTGCCAGCAGGAAGACAGGCATCAATATTAGCTTCTTC
15,NA,NA,TRBV30,TRBJ1-6,CAWSVTGFFNSPLHF,TGTGCCTGGAGTGTAACAGGGTTTTTCAATTCACCCCTCCACTTT
15,NA,NA,TRBV7-9,TRBJ2-2,CASSLGSSGTGELFF,TGTGCCAGCAGCTTAGGGAGTAGTGGCACCGGGGAGCTGTTTTTT
15,NA,once,TRBV5-1,TRBJ1-4,CASSLRPSANEKLFF,TGCGCCAGCAGCCTCCGGCCTTCCGCTAATGAAAAACTGTTTTTT
13,TRBD1,once,TRBV2,TRBJ1-2,CASRGQGVGGYTF,TGTGCCAGCAGGGGACAGGGGGTGGGTGGCTACACCTTC
14,NA,NA,TRBV18,TRBJ2-5,CASSPGNGVETQYF,TGTGCCAGCTCACCAGGAAACGGGGTAGAGACCCAGTACTTC
15,NA,NA,TRBV28,TRBJ2-7,CASSLKSGNSYEQYF,TGTGCCAGCAGTTTAAAGTCGGGCAACTCCTACGAGCAGTACTTC
16,TRBD2,NA,TRBV7-3,TRBJ2-1,CASSSKTSGGRNEQFF,TGTGCCAGCAGCTCGAAGACTAGCGGGGGGAGGAATGAGCAGTTCTTC
16,NA,once,TRBV7-2,TRBJ2-7,CASSLERPERAYEQYF,TGTGCCAGCAGCTTAGAACGGCCAGAGCGAGCCTACGAGCAGTACTTC
14,NA,NA,TRBV2,TRBJ1-5,CASSGETPYQPQHF,TGTGCCAGCAGTGGGGAAACCCCTTATCAGCCCCAGCATTTT
12,NA,once,TRBV10-2,TRBJ2-2,CASGGTAGELFF,TGCGCCAGTGGAGGGACAGCCGGGGAGCTGTTTTTT
14,TRBD1,NA,TRBV29-1,TRBJ1-1,CSVGTGETNTEAFF,TGCAGCGTCGGGACAGGGGAGACGAACACTGAAGCTTTCTTT
14,NA,NA,TRBV5-1,TRBJ2-5,CASSLVWGQETQYF,TGCGCCAGCAGCTTAGTCTGGGGCCAAGAGACCCAGTACTTC